This T cell receptor (beta chain) derives from a study of T cells in Graves' hyperthyroidism and ophthalmopathy. Amplification of TCR beta CDR3 regions was performed using RNA transcripts as template. The study used the HTBI primer set for a first-round RT-PCR of the TCR CDR3. TCRdb ran MiXCR on the multiplex PCR reads and lists one entry per CDR3 protein. Of 620,000 or so distinct CDR3 sequences in the sample, more than 14% were seen once. Overall study findings and caveats: Blood samples included most of the expanded thyroid clonotypes exceeding 0.001.

A remark on this clonotype: What it binds is unknown.

The clonotype originates from a woman aged 50 to 60 with Graves' ophthalmopathy. Sequenced material: blood.

CDR3 loop: CASSPQQVVTYEQYF. In DNA, the CDR3 is TGTGCCAGCAGCCCACAACAGGTCGTGACCTACGAGCAGTACTTC. This chain links TRBV9 with TRBJ2-7; TRBD1 is a possible D gene (5 bases). Trimming took off 4 bases at V and 2 bases at J, with 16 bases between the two ends. This CDR3 is 15 amino acids long. Germline V gene lookup returns CDR1 SGDLS and CDR2 YYNGEE.